This T cell receptor beta chain is from a study of blood T cell repertoires in COVID-19. Study-level information: Specimens from acute and convalescent COVID-19 originated in the United States, Italy and Spain. The cDNA or gDNA used as material had been derived from T cells, B-cell-depleted T cells, or PBMCs.

In germline, CDR1 is SGHRS, CDR2 YFSETQ. Between the trimmed V and J ends, which lost 0 bases and 0 bases, there was a span of 7 bases. The CDR3 spans 15 residues. Only one count was recorded for this clone. Produced via immunoSEQ multiplex PCR; TCRdb's table is partial and in-frame only. The sample holds 120,000 to 150,000 clones, roughly 76% seen once. The sequence was collected from a man of 80 years or more with acute or convalescent COVID-19. The chain carries TRBV5-1 and TRBJ2-1; D is unresolved. Sequencing used peripheral blood. CDR3: CASSLGLSSYNEQFF. CDR3 coding DNA: TGCGCCAGCAGCTTGGGTCTGAGCTCCTACAATGAGCAGTTCTTC.